The clone carrying this TCR beta chain turned up a few times. This sample was taken from a study of blood T cell repertoires in COVID-19. As for the study in general: Material from acute and convalescent COVID-19 was sourced from the United States, Italy and Spain. T cells, B-cell-depleted T cells, or PBMCs supplied cDNA or gDNA.

In the original analysis: The assay estimated nucleated cells by amplifying reference gene primers. Assay used: immunoSEQ multiplex PCR; TCRdb lists only in-frame clones, some missing. V, J and clone size reflect that table, while D and trimming were determined from the DNA. Of 120,000 or so clones listed, around 80% are singletons. This CDR3 has 13 residues. Looked up from germline, CDR1 is GTSNPN and CDR2 is SVGIG (reference sequence). The germline V and J ends were trimmed by 2 bases and 10 bases, with 14 bases remaining between them. J is TRBJ1-4 and V is TRBV30; D is unclear. The clonotype comes from a man at least 80 years old with active or convalescent COVID-19. Sequences were obtained from peripheral blood. CDR3 coding DNA: TGTGCCTGGAGTCGGGAGGTCGGTGGAAAACTGTTTTTT. Translated, it gives CAWSREVGGKLFF.